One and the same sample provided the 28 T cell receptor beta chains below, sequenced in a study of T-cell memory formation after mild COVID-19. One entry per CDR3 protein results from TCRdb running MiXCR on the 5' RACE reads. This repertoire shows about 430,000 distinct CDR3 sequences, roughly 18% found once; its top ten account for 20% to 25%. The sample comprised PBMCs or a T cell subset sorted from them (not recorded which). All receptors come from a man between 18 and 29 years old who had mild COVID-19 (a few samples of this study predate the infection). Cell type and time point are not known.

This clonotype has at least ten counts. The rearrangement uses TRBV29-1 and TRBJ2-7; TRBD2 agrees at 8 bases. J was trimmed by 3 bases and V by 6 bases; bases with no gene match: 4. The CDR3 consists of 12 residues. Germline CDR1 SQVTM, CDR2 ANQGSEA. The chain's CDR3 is CSVQRGSYEQYF. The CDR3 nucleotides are TGCAGCGTCCAGCGGGGGAGCTACGAGCAGTACTTC.

CDR3 sequence reads: CASERGEGKTQYF. Here the CDR3 DNA reads TGTGCCAGCGAGCGGGGCGAAGGGAAGACCCAGTACTTC. The chain couples TRBV6-2 or TRBV6-3 to TRBJ2-5; 7 bases map to TRBD2. V dropped 8 bases and J dropped 6; count of bases not matched to a gene: 9. In germline, CDR1 is MNHEY, CDR2 SVGEGT. This CDR3 has 13 residues.

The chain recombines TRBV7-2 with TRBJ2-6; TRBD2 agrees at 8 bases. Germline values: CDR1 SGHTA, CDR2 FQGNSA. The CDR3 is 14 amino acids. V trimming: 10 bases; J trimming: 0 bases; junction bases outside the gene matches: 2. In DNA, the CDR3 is TGTGCCACCGGGGGGGTCTCTGGGGCCAACGTCCTGACTTTC. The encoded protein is CATGGVSGANVLTF.

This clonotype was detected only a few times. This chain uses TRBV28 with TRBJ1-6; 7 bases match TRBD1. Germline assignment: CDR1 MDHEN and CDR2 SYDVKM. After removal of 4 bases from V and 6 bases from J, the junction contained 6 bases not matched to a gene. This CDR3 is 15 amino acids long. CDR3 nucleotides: TGTGCCAGCAGTTCCGGACAGGTTTTTAATTCACCCCTCCACTTT. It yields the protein CASSSGQVFNSPLHF.

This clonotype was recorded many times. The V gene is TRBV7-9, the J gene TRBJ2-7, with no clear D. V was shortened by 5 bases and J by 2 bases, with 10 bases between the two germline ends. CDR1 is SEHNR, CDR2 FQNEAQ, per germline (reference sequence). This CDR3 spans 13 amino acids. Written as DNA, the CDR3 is TGTGCCAGCAGCCCCGGACGGGCCTACGAGCAGTACTTC. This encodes CASSPGRAYEQYF. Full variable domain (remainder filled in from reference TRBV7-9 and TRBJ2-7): DTGVSQNPRHKITKRGQNVTFRCDPISEHNRLYWYRQTLGQGPEFLTYFQNEAQLEKSRLLSDRFSAERPKGSFSTLEIQRTEQGDSAMYLCASSPGRAYEQYFGPGTRLTVT.

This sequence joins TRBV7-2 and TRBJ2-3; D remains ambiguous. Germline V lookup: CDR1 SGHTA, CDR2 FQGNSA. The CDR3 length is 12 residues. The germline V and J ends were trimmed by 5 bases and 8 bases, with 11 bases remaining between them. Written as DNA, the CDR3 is TGTGCCAGCAGCGCGAGACCGGGTACGCAGTATTTT. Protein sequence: CASSARPGTQYF. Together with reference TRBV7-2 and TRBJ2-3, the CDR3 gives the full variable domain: GAGVSQSPSNKVTEKGKDVELRCDPISGHTALYWYRQSLGQGLEFLIYFQGNSAPDKSGLPSDRFSAERTGGSVSTLTIQRTQQEDSAVYLCASSARPGTQYFGPGTRLTVL.

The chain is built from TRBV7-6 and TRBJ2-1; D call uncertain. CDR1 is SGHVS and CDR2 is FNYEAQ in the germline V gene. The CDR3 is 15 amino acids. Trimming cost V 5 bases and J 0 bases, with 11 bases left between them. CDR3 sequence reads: CASSSSQSSYNEQFF. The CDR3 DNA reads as TGTGCCAGCAGCAGTAGCCAAAGCTCCTACAATGAGCAGTTCTTC.

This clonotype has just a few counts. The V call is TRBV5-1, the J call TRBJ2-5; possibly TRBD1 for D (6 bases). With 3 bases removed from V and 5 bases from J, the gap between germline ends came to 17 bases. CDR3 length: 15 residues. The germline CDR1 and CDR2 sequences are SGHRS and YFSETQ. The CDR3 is CASSSLTQGAETQYF. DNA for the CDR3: TGCGCCAGCAGCTCACTAACACAGGGCGCCGAGACCCAGTACTTC.

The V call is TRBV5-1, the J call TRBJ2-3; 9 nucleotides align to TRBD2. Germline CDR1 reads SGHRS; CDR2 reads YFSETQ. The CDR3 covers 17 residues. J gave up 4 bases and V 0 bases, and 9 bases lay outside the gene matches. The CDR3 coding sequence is TGCGCCAGCAGCTTGGGTTCTGGGACTAGCCCTCCAGATACGCAGTATTTT. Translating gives CASSLGSGTSPPDTQYF.

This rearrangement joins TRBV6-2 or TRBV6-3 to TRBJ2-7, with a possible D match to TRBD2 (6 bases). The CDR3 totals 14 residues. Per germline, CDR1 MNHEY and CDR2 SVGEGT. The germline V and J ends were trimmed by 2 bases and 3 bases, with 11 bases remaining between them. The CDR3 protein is CASSYRRDNYEQYF. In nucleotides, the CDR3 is TGTGCCAGCAGTTACCGGCGGGATAACTACGAGCAGTACTTC.

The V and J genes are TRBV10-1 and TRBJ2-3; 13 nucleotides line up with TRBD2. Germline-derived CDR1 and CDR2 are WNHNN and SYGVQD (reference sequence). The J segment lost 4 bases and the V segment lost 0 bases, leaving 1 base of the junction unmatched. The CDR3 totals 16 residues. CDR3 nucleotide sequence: TGCGCCAGCAGTGAGTCGACTAGCGGGGGGTCAGATACGCAGTATTTT. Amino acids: CASSESTSGGSDTQYF.

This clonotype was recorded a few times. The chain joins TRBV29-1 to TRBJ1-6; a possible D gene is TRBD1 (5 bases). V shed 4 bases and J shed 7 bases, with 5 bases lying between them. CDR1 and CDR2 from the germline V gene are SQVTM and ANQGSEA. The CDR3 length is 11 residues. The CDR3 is CSVGDNSPLHF. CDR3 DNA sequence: TGCAGCGTTGGGGACAATTCACCCCTCCACTTT. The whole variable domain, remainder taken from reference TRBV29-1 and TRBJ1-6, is SAVISQKPSRDICQRGTSLTIQCQVDSQVTMMFWYRQQPGQSLTLIATANQGSEATYESGFVIDKFPISRPNLTFSTLTVSNMSPEDSSIYLCSVGDNSPLHFGNGTRLTVT.

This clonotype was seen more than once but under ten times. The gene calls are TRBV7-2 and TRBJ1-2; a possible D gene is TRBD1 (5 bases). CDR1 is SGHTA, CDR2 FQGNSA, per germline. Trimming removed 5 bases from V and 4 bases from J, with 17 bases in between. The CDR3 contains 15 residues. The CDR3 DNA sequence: TGTGCCAGCAGCCCCGGAGGAGGGGCCTCCTATGGCTACACCTTC. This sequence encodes CASSPGGGASYGYTF.

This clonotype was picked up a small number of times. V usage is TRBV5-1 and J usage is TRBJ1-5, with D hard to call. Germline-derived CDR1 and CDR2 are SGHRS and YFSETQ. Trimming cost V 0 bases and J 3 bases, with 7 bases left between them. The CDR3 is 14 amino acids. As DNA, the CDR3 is TGCGCCAGCAGCTTGGAAGGTTTCAATCAGCCCCAGCATTTT. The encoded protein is CASSLEGFNQPQHF.

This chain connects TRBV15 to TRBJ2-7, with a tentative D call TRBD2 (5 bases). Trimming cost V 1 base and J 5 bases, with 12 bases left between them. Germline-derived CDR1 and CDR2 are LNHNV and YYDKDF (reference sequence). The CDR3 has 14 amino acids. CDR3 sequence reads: CATSRGTPGNEQYF. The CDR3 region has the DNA TGTGCCACCAGCAGAGGGACTCCGGGTAACGAGCAGTACTTC. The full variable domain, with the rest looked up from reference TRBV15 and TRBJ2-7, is DAMVIQNPRYQVTQFGKPVTLSCSQTLNHNVMYWYQQKSSQAPKLLFHYYDKDFNNEADTPDNFQSRRPNTSFCFLDIRSPGLGDTAMYLCATSRGTPGNEQYFGPGTRLTVT.

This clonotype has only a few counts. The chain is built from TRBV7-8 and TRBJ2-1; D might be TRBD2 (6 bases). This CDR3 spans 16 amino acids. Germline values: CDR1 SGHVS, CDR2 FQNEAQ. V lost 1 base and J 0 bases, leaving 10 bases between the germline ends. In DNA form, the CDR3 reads TGTGCCAGCAGCTTAGACATCGGGAGCTCCTACAATGAGCAGTTCTTC. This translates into CASSLDIGSSYNEQFF.

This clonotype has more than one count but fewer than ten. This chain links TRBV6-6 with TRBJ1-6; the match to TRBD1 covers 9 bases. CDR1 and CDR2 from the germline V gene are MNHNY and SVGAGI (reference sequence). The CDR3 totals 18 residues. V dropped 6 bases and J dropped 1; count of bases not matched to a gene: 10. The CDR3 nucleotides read TGTGCCAGCAGCCCACAGGGGGCCTTAGTATCCTATAATTCACCCCTCCACTTT. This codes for CASSPQGALVSYNSPLHF.

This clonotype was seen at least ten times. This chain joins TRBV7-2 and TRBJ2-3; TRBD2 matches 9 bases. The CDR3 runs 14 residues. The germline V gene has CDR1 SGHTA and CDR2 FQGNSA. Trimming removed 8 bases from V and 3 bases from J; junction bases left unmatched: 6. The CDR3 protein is CASSRGGLTDTQYF. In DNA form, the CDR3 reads TGTGCCAGCTCGCGGGGGGGTCTAACAGATACGCAGTATTTT.

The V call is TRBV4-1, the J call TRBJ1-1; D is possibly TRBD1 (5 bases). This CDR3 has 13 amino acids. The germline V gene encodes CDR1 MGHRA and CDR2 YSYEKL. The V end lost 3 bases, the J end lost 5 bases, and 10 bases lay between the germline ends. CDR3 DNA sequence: TGCGCCAGCAGCCACCCCGGGGGGACTGAAGCTTTCTTT. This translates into CASSHPGGTEAFF.

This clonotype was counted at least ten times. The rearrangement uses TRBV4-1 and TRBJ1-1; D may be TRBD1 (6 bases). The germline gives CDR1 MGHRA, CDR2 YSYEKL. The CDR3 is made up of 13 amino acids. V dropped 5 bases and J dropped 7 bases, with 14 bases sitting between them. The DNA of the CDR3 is TGCGCCAGCAGCAAGAGACAGGAGTATGAAGCTTTCTTT. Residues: CASSKRQEYEAFF.

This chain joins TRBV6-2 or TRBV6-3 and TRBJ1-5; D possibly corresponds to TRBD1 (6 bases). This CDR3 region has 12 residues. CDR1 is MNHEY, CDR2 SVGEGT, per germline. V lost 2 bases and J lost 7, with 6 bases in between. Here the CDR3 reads CASSYGQQPQHF. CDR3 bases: TGTGCCAGCAGTTACGGACAGCAGCCCCAGCATTTT.

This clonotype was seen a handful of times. CDR3 protein: CASSQVAGEYNEQFF. Here the CDR3 DNA reads TGCGCCAGCAGCCAAGTAGCGGGGGAATACAATGAGCAGTTCTTC. V and J are TRBV4-1 and TRBJ2-1; TRBD2 aligns across 9 bases. The CDR3 has 15 residues. V shed 1 base, J shed 4 bases, and the junction held 2 bases outside the gene matches. Germline V gene lookup returns CDR1 MGHRA and CDR2 YSYEKL.

Written as DNA, the CDR3 is TGTGCCACCAGGGGGTATAGCAATCAGCCCCAGCATTTT. Translation: CATRGYSNQPQHF. The chain has TRBV24-1 and TRBJ1-5; D unclear. The ends were cut back, 7 bases at V and 0 bases at J, with 6 bases in the middle. From germline, CDR1 is KGHDR and CDR2 SFDVKD. CDR3 size: 13 residues.

The chain's CDR3 is CASSLGRGHSYEQYF. The CDR3 DNA follows: TGTGCCAGCAGCTTAGGCAGGGGCCACTCCTACGAGCAGTACTTC. The chain is built from TRBV7-3 and TRBJ2-7; D might be TRBD1 (6 bases). Germline values: CDR1 SGHTA, CDR2 FQGTGA. The CDR3 is 15 residues long. The V and J ends lost 2 bases and 0 bases respectively, with 11 bases between them.

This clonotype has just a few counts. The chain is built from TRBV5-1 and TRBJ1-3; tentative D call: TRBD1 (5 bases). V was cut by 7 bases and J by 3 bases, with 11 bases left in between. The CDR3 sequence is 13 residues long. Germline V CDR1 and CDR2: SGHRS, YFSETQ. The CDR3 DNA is TGCGCCAGCCAGGAGGGGTATGGAAACACCATATATTTT. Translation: CASQEGYGNTIYF.

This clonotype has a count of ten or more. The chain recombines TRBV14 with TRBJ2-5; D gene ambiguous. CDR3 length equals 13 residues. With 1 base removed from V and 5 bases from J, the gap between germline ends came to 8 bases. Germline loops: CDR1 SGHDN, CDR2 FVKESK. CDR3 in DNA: TGTGCCAGCAGCCAAGCACAGAGGGAGACCCAGTACTTC. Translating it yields CASSQAQRETQYF.

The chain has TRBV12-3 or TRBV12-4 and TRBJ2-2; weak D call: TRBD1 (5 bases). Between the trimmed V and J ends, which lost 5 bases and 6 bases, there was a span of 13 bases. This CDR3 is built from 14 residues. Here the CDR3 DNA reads TGTGCCAGCAGTATTTGGGGCATACCCGGGGAGCTGTTTTTT. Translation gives CASSIWGIPGELFF.

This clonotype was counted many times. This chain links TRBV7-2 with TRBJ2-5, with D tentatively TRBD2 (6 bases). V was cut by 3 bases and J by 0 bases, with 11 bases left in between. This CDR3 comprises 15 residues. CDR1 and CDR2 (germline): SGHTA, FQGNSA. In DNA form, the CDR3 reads TGTGCCAGCAGCTTGGTCCGGGGGTACCAAGAGACCCAGTACTTC. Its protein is CASSLVRGYQETQYF.